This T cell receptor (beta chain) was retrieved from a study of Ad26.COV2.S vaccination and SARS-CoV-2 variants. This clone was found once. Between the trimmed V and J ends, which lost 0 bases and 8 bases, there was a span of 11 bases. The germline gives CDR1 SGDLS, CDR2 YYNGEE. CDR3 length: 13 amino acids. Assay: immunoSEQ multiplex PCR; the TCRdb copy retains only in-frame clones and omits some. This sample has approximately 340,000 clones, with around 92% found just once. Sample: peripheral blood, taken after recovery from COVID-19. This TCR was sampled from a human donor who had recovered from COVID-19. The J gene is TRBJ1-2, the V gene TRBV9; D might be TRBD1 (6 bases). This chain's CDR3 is CASSVGRGAGYTF. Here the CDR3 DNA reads TGTGCCAGCAGCGTAGGCAGGGGTGCAGGCTACACCTTC.